The rows below give T cell receptor beta chains drawn from one sample of a study of tumor T cells in aggressive B-cell lymphoma. Clones were read by immunoSEQ multiplex PCR, and TCRdb kept only the in-frame ones, dropping some. The data contain 9,300 or so clones, about 82% of them singletons. Source material: tumor tissue. Receptors were obtained from an adult with diffuse large B cell lymphoma. CDR3s include the opening cysteine and the closing phenylalanine or tryptophan. D genes are given only for firm matches. Only part of the rows carry a size: once, few, many, or a class if the clone is expanded.

>TRBJ1-1|TRBV4-3|-|-
TGCGCCAGCAGCCAAAGCGGAGGGGGGGCTGAAGCTTTCTTT
CASSQSGGGAEAFF
>TRBJ1-4|TRBV5-1|-|TRBD1
TGCGCCAGCGCGCCGGCAGGGGGATGGGAAAAACTGTTTTTT
CASAPAGGWEKLFF
>TRBJ1-1|TRBV7-9|-|-
TGTGCCAGCAGCTTAGGACACGTTAACACTGAAGCTTTCTTT
CASSLGHVNTEAFF
>TRBJ1-5|TRBV19|-|-
TGTGCCAGTAGTACAGGTTATCCGGAACAGCCCCAGCATTTT
CASSTGYPEQPQHF
>TRBJ1-4|TRBV7-9|-|-
TGTGCCAGCAGCTTTGGACCGACAGGACTGTTTTTT
CASSFGPTGLFF
>TRBJ2-3|TRBV5-1|-|TRBD2
TGCGCCAGCAGCTCGAAGGGGACTAGCGGGCCCACAGATACGCAGTATTTT
CASSSKGTSGPTDTQYF
>TRBJ2-7|TRBV6-1|-|TRBD2
TGTGCCAGCAGGGGGGGACTAGCGGGGTCCTACGAGCAGTACTTC
CASRGGLAGSYEQYF
>TRBJ2-3|TRBV6-1|once|TRBD1
TGTGCCAGCAGCAGGGACAGGGGAACAGATACGCAGTATTTT
CASSRDRGTDTQYF
>TRBJ1-2|TRBV9|-|-
TGTGCCAGCAGCGTAGGGGCGAGCGGAGGGGGCTACACCTTC
CASSVGASGGGYTF
>TRBJ1-3|TRBV28|-|-
TGTGCCAGCAGTTTTAGTTTGAACTCTGGAAACACCATATATTTT
CASSFSLNSGNTIYF
>TRBJ2-5|TRBV9|-|-
TGTGCCAGCAGCGTAGGTAGCCTAACGGGAGAGACCCAGTACTTC
CASSVGSLTGETQYF
>TRBJ1-1|TRBV5-1|-|TRBD1
TGCGCCAGCAGCCTTATGCTGACAGGGGCGGGCGCTGAAGCTTTCTTT
CASSLMLTGAGAEAFF
>TRBJ1-2|TRBV6-5|-|TRBD1
TGTGCCAGCAGTTACTCGAGGACAGGGGGCACCTATGGCTACACCTTC
CASSYSRTGGTYGYTF
>TRBJ2-1|TRBV27|-|TRBD2
TGTGCCAGCAGTCCCCGGGAGGGCCGGTCTGGTGAGCAGTTCTTC
CASSPREGRSGEQFF
>TRBJ2-2|TRBV30|-|TRBD1
TGTGCCTGGAAACTCACCGGGACAGGGAACACCGGGGAGCTGTTTTTT
CAWKLTGTGNTGELFF
>TRBJ2-1|TRBV6-5|-|TRBD2
TGTGCCAGCAGTTACTCGACCACTAGCGGGAACAATGAGCAGTTCTTC
CASSYSTTSGNNEQFF
>TRBJ2-3|TRBV7-9|-|TRBD2
TGTGCCAGCAGCTTAGAGACTAGCCGCACAGATACGCAGTATTTT
CASSLETSRTDTQYF
>TRBJ2-7|TRBV7-6|-|TRBD2
TGTGCCAGCGGCGGAACTAGCGGGTTGGGCGAGCAGTACTTC
CASGGTSGLGEQYF
>TRBJ1-1|TRBV7-9|-|-
TGTGCCAGCAGCTTCGGGGACACTGAAGCTTTCTTT
CASSFGDTEAFF
>TRBJ1-1|TRBV5-6|-|TRBD1
TGTGCCAGCAGCTTGACAGGGGGCACTGAAGCTTTCTTT
CASSLTGGTEAFF
>TRBJ2-1|TRBV29-1|-|TRBD1
TGCAGCGCCCGGACAGGGAATGAGCAGTTCTTC
CSARTGNEQFF
>TRBJ2-3|TRBV18|-|TRBD2
TGTGCCAGCTCACGGGCTAGCGGGAATACGCAGTATTTT
CASSRASGNTQYF
>TRBJ2-5|TRBV2|-|TRBD1
TGTGCCAGCAGTGCGGACAGGGACGTTGAGACCCAGTACTTC
CASSADRDVETQYF
>TRBJ2-5|TRBV27|-|TRBD1
TGTGCCAGCAAAGGGGACCGGGACAGGGGTCAAGAGACCCAGTACTTC
CASKGDRDRGQETQYF
>TRBJ2-3|TRBV5-1|-|-
TGCGCCAGCAGCTTGTCTATTAGCGGCACAGATACGCAGTATTTT
CASSLSISGTDTQYF
>TRBJ2-7|TRBV11-2|-|TRBD2
TGTGCCAGCAGGATTAGCGGGAGTACCTACGAGCAGTACTTC
CASRISGSTYEQYF
>TRBJ2-7|TRBV4-3|-|-
TGCGCCAGCAGCCAAGAACTAGGAGGGGGCAGGGAGCAGTACTTC
CASSQELGGGREQYF
>TRBJ1-1|TRBV25-1|-|-
TGTGCCAGCATCGGACAGTTGAACACTGAAGCTTTCTTT
CASIGQLNTEAFF
>TRBJ2-7|TRBV5-6|-|TRBD1
TGTGCCAGCAGCCCTGACAGGGGGCAATACGAGCAGTACTTC
CASSPDRGQYEQYF
>TRBJ1-1|TRBV5-1|-|-
TGCGCCAGCAGCCGACAGGTCACGAACACTGAAGCTTTCTTT
CASSRQVTNTEAFF
>TRBJ2-1|TRBV18|-|TRBD1
TGTGCCAGCTCACCACCAGGGACAGGGAACAATGAGCAGTTCTTC
CASSPPGTGNNEQFF
>TRBJ2-5|TRBV21-1|-|-
TGTGCCAGCAGCAAAACCAGGATTGTTGTGCCGTACTTC
CASSKTRIVVPYF
>TRBJ2-1|TRBV4-2|-|TRBD2
TGTGCCAGCAGCCAACGACTAGCGGGCGTACGGAATGAGCAGTTCTTC
CASSQRLAGVRNEQFF
>TRBJ2-7|TRBV19|-|TRBD2
TGTGCCAGTAGTATTCAACTAGCGGGAGCACACTCCTACGAGCAGTACTTC
CASSIQLAGAHSYEQYF
>TRBJ1-1|TRBV28|-|-
TGTGCCAGCAGTTTAATGGGGGGTCCTAACACTGAAGCTTTCTTT
CASSLMGGPNTEAFF
>TRBJ1-2|TRBV6-6|-|TRBD1
TGTGCCAGCAGTTACGGGACAGCTAACTATGGCTACACCTTC
CASSYGTANYGYTF
>TRBJ2-7|TRBV27|-|TRBD1
TGTGCCAGCAGCCTCGGACAGGGGGCAGGAGAGCAGTACTTC
CASSLGQGAGEQYF
>TRBJ1-3|TRBV7-6|-|-
TGTGCCAGCAGCCCCGGACAGAAACCCCTGGGTAACACCATATATTTT
CASSPGQKPLGNTIYF
>TRBJ1-3|TRBV19|-|-
TGTGCCAGTTCACAGGGAAGGTCTGGAAACACCATATATTTT
CASSQGRSGNTIYF
>TRBJ2-7|TRBV5-1|-|-
TGCGCCAGCAGCTTGGAGGGGAACGAGCAGTACTTC
CASSLEGNEQYF
>TRBJ1-4|TRBV25-1|-|-
TGTGCCAGCAGTGACCCCTGGGCGGGTGGCGCGGATGAAAAACTGTTTTTT
CASSDPWAGGADEKLFF
>TRBJ2-7|TRBV5-6|-|TRBD1
TGTGCCAGCAGCTGGGACGACAGGGTCAACGAGCAGTACTTC
CASSWDDRVNEQYF
>TRBJ1-4|TRBV9|-|TRBD1
TGTGCCAGCAGCGTAGGACAGGGTACAACTAATGAAAAACTGTTTTTT
CASSVGQGTTNEKLFF
>TRBJ2-4|TRBV10-3|-|TRBD1
TGTGCCACGGGACAGGGGGCCGGAGACATTCAGTACTTC
CATGQGAGDIQYF
>TRBJ2-7|TRBV6-4|-|TRBD2
TGTGCCAGCAGAAACGGGCGACAGCGGGAGCTTAACCACCCCTCCTACGAGCAGTACTTC
CASRNGRQRELNHPSYEQYF
>TRBJ1-1|TRBV27|-|TRBD1
TGTGCCAGCAGTTCCGTCCTCCCGGGACAGGGTTGGACTGAAGCTTTCTTT
CASSSVLPGQGWTEAFF
>TRBJ2-7|TRBV7-3|-|-
TGTGCCAGCAGCCCCTCTCCGACAGGACCCTACGAGCAGTACTTC
CASSPSPTGPYEQYF
>TRBJ2-7|TRBV19|-|-
TGTGCCAGTAGTCTCAGGCCCTACGAGCAGTACTTC
CASSLRPYEQYF
>TRBJ1-2|TRBV5-4|-|-
TGTGCCAGCAGCTTGGATAGGGGTAAGGGCTACACCTTC
CASSLDRGKGYTF
>TRBJ2-1|TRBV4-1|-|TRBD2
TGCGCCAGCAGCCATCCCCAGCGGGGCGGGAGTAGGAATGAGCAGTTCTTC
CASSHPQRGGSRNEQFF
>TRBJ1-6|TRBV25-1|-|-
TGTGCCAGCATCCTCCCCGTCTTGACTCTTGGATCACCCCTCCACTTT
CASILPVLTLGSPLHF
>TRBJ1-3|TRBV5-1|-|TRBD1
TGCGCCAGCAGCTTGGAGACAGGGGGCGGAAACACCATATATTTT
CASSLETGGGNTIYF
>TRBJ2-3|TRBV27|-|-
TGTGCCAGCAGTTTTAATCGGTTGGCAGATACGCAGTATTTT
CASSFNRLADTQYF
>TRBJ2-7|TRBV7-2|-|TRBD1
TGTGCCAGCAGCTTCCCGGGACAGGAATCAGTCTACGAGCAGTACTTC
CASSFPGQESVYEQYF
>TRBJ1-1|TRBV29-1|-|TRBD1
TGCAGCGGCTACAGGGGAATGATGAACACTGAAGCTTTCTTT
CSGYRGMMNTEAFF
>TRBJ2-4|TRBV4-1|-|TRBD2
TGCGCCAGCAGCCCCCGGGGGGGTGGAGGAAACATTCAGTACTTC
CASSPRGGGGNIQYF
>TRBJ2-7|TRBV18|-|TRBD1
TGTGCCAGCTCACAAAAGACCGGGACAGGTTCAAACTACGAGCAGTACTTC
CASSQKTGTGSNYEQYF
>TRBJ2-1|TRBV5-1|-|TRBD2
TGCGCCAGCAGCCTCAGGGGTATTGCGGGAGGGGATGAGCAGTTCTTC
CASSLRGIAGGDEQFF
>TRBJ2-1|TRBV7-2|few|TRBD1
TGTGCCAGCAGCTTATCAGGGGGCAATGAGCAGTTCTTC
CASSLSGGNEQFF